Following are 25 T cell receptor beta chains from one sample sequenced in a study of blood T cell repertoires in COVID-19. Only in-frame clones appear in the TCRdb table, and some are missing; sequencing was by immunoSEQ multiplex PCR. Altogether 150,000 to 200,000 clones are present, around 81% being singletons, with the ten largest covering approximately 2.4%. The sequencing input was peripheral blood. The receptors come from a human donor with acute or convalescent COVID-19. The donor label of this sample is uncertain.

Here the CDR3 reads CASSSSWTGINEQFF. CDR3 bases: TGTGCCAGCAGTTCCAGCTGGACCGGGATCAATGAGCAGTTCTTC. V gene TRBV27 combines with J gene TRBJ2-1, with D possibly TRBD2 on 5 matching bases. The CDR3 has 15 residues. V shed 4 bases and J shed 6 bases, with 16 bases lying between them. Germline-derived CDR1 and CDR2 are MNHEY and SMNVEV (reference sequence).

The chain joins TRBV5-1 to TRBJ2-5; 7 bases fit TRBD2. J gave up 3 bases and V 1 base, and 6 bases lay outside the gene matches. The CDR3 contains 15 residues. CDR1 SGHRS and CDR2 YFSETQ come from the germline V gene. DNA of the CDR3: TGCGCCAGCAGCTTGTTGGGGGAGGGTAAAGAGACCCAGTACTTC. This sequence encodes CASSLLGEGKETQYF. The complete variable domain, with remaining parts taken from reference TRBV5-1 and TRBJ2-5, reads KAGVTQTPRYLIKTRGQQVTLSCSPISGHRSVSWYQQTPGQGLQFLFEYFSETQRNKGNFPGRFSGRQFSNSRSEMNVSTLELGDSALYLCASSLLGEGKETQYFGPGTRLLVL.

The chain carries TRBV30 and TRBJ1-1, with D tentatively TRBD1 (5 bases). Germline V CDR1 and CDR2: GTSNPN, SVGIG (reference sequence). The CDR3 contains 11 residues. V lost 4 bases to trimming and J lost 5 bases, with 8 bases between them. CDR3 amino acids: CAWTGRTEAFF. DNA of the CDR3: TGTGCCTGGACAGGGCGGACTGAAGCTTTCTTT.

This CDR3 is CASSQDSTGDQPQHF. Here the CDR3 DNA reads TGTGCCAGCAGCCAAGATTCGACAGGGGATCAGCCCCAGCATTTT. The chain couples TRBV3-1 (or the pseudogene TRBV3-2) to TRBJ1-5; TRBD1 agrees at 8 bases. This CDR3 is built from 15 residues. CDR1 LGHDT and CDR2 YNNKEL come from the germline V gene (reference sequence). With 0 bases clipped from V and 5 bases from J, the junction kept 3 bases outside the gene matches.

The table lists this clone with a few counts. This chain connects TRBV21-1 to TRBJ1-5; the D call TRBD1 from the table was never checked on the DNA. TRBV21-1 is given as a pseudogene. The CDR3 covers 17 residues. CDR3 DNA: TGTGCCAGCAGCAAAGTAGTAAGTGGGCAGGGGGTTCAGCCCCAGCATTTT. It is translated as CASSKVVSGQGVQPQHF.

The V gene is TRBV11-2, the J gene TRBJ2-1; 12 positions match TRBD2. The CDR3 extends over 14 amino acids. Germline V gene sequence: CDR1 SGHAT, CDR2 FQNNGV. V lost 4 bases and J lost 5; bases outside the gene matches: 0. CDR3 DNA: TGTGCCAGCAGCTGGACTAGCGGGAACAATGAGCAGTTCTTC. It encodes CASSWTSGNNEQFF.

The chain carries TRBV19 and TRBJ1-5; TRBD1 matches 8 bases. The CDR3 is 17 amino acids. With V trimmed by 5 bases and J by 5 bases, 14 bases remained unmatched. Germline V gene lookup returns CDR1 LNHDA and CDR2 SQIVND (reference sequence). The CDR3 here is CASSFYETGAPHQPQHF. The CDR3 DNA reads TGTGCCAGTAGTTTTTATGAGACAGGGGCGCCTCATCAGCCCCAGCATTTT.

The J gene is TRBJ2-4, the V gene TRBV9, with a weak D call TRBD1 (6 bases). Germline V gene sequence: CDR1 SGDLS, CDR2 YYNGEE. The CDR3 is 18 residues long. The ends were cut back, 0 bases at V and 3 bases at J, with 19 bases in the middle. CDR3 sequence reads: CASSVEGAAGVGKNIQYF. The CDR3 bases are TGTGCCAGCAGCGTAGAAGGGGCAGCAGGGGTGGGCAAAAACATTCAGTACTTC.

This clone showed up just once. CDR3 loop: CASRRADLTYNEQFF. The CDR3, as DNA: TGTGCCAGCAGGCGAGCGGATTTAACCTACAATGAGCAGTTCTTC. The chain combines TRBV2 with TRBJ2-1; weak D call: TRBD2 (5 bases). Per germline, CDR1 SNHLY and CDR2 FYNNEI. V dropped 6 bases and J dropped 2 bases, with 14 bases sitting between them. This CDR3 is built from 15 residues.

This chain joins TRBV5-1 and TRBJ2-1, with a tentative D call TRBD2 (7 bases). Trimming cost V 4 bases and J 9 bases, with 17 bases left between them. The CDR3 is made up of 14 amino acids. The germline gives CDR1 SGHRS, CDR2 YFSETQ. The CDR3 region has the DNA TGCGCCAGCAGCCCTCTTGGGGGGGGCCGTGAGCAGTTCTTC. This translates into CASSPLGGGREQFF.

This clone was seen once. The chain combines TRBV5-1 with TRBJ1-1, with D maybe TRBD1 (6 bases). The CDR3 is 14 residues long. V gave up 2 bases and J gave up 3 bases, with 11 bases separating them. Germline CDR1 SGHRS, CDR2 YFSETQ. The CDR3 loop is CASSFTGTYTEAFF. The CDR3 bases are TGCGCCAGCAGCTTTACAGGGACCTACACTGAAGCTTTCTTT.

The chain combines TRBV12-5 with TRBJ1-1; 7 positions agree with TRBD1. J was trimmed by 7 bases and V by 0 bases; bases with no gene match: 11. CDR3 size: 16 residues. CDR1 is LGHNT and CDR2 is FRNRAP in the germline V gene. As DNA, the CDR3 is TGTGCTAGTGGTTTGGTACCGATCCAGCACAGGGGTGAAGCTTTCTTT. This gives the protein CASGLVPIQHRGEAFF.

The V gene is TRBV18, the J gene TRBJ1-2; TRBD1 might be the D (6 bases). Germline loops: CDR1 KGHSH, CDR2 LQKENI. The CDR3 runs 16 residues. Trimming left V 2 bases short and J 3 bases short, with 16 bases between. CDR3 protein: CASSPSSQQGYYGYTF. In DNA form, the CDR3 reads TGTGCCAGCTCACCATCTTCCCAACAGGGCTACTATGGCTACACCTTC. Based on the CDR3 plus reference TRBV18 and TRBJ1-2, the full variable domain is NAGVMQNPRHLVRRRGQEARLRCSPMKGHSHVYWYRQLPEEGLKFMVYLQKENIIDESGMPKERFSAEFPKEGPSILRIQQVVRGDSAAYFCASSPSSQQGYYGYTFGSGTRLTVV.

J is TRBJ2-7 and V is TRBV11-2, with a tentative D call TRBD2 (5 bases). The CDR3 extends over 14 amino acids. The ends were cut back, 5 bases at V and 0 bases at J, with 11 bases in the middle. In germline, CDR1 is SGHAT, CDR2 FQNNGV. The CDR3 loop reads CASSAVGSSYEQYF. Here the CDR3 DNA reads TGTGCCAGCAGCGCAGTAGGGAGCTCCTACGAGCAGTACTTC.

The chain recombines TRBV28 with TRBJ2-7; weak D call: TRBD2 (6 bases). V was cut by 2 bases and J by 6 bases, with 14 bases left in between. This CDR3 is 14 amino acids long. The germline CDR1 and CDR2 sequences are MDHEN and SYDVKM. The CDR3 loop reads CASSLGGVVGEQYF. CDR3 bases: TGTGCCAGCAGTTTAGGAGGGGTCGTCGGCGAGCAGTACTTC.

V usage is TRBV5-6 and J usage is TRBJ1-5; 7 bases are a match to TRBD1. The germline V gene has CDR1 SGHDT and CDR2 YYEEEE. The V segment lost 5 bases and the J segment 7 bases; nucleotides outside the gene matches: 12. CDR3 length: 15 residues. In nucleotides, the CDR3 is TGTGCCAGCAGTATCCTCGAGGGGGCCGGGCAGCCCCAGCATTTT. It translates to CASSILEGAGQPQHF.

In its sample, this clone was seen a few times. This chain joins TRBV21-1 and TRBJ2-5; the D call in the table, TRBD1, was not verified against the DNA. TRBV21-1 counts as a pseudogene. The CDR3 extends over 14 amino acids. This CDR3 is CALAPDRLQETQYF. The CDR3 coding sequence is TGTGCTCTCGCCCCGGACAGGCTGCAAGAGACCCAGTACTTC.

J is TRBJ1-2 and V is TRBV10-1; D gene unclear. The length of the CDR3 is 13 residues. Germline CDR1 WNHNN, CDR2 SYGVQD (reference sequence). V dropped 6 bases and J dropped 5 bases, with 13 bases sitting between them. This CDR3 reads CASSPGSSYGYTF. In DNA, the CDR3 is TGCGCCAGCAGCCCGGGATCTTCTTATGGCTACACCTTC.

This chain connects TRBV5-1 to TRBJ1-1; tentatively, D is TRBD1 (6 bases). The CDR3 has 16 residues. The germline V and J ends were trimmed by 0 bases and 0 bases, with 12 bases remaining between them. CDR1 and CDR2 from the germline V gene are SGHRS and YFSETQ. The CDR3 DNA follows: TGCGCCAGCAGCTTGGGAGGGGGTACGGTGAACACTGAAGCTTTCTTT. Translation gives CASSLGGGTVNTEAFF.

The chain links TRBV7-3 to TRBJ1-2; TRBD1 aligns across 10 bases. Germline values: CDR1 SGHTA, CDR2 FQGTGA. The length of the CDR3 is 13 residues. V trimming: 0 bases; J trimming: 9 bases; junction bases outside the gene matches: 1. CDR3 residues: CASSLTTGGRYTF. The DNA of the CDR3 is TGTGCCAGCAGCTTAACGACAGGGGGCCGCTACACCTTC.

V usage is TRBV9 and J usage is TRBJ2-3; 10 bases are shared with TRBD2. The CDR3 runs to 15 residues. Per the germline V gene, CDR1 is SGDLS and CDR2 is YYNGEE. V gave up 2 bases and J gave up 5 bases; unmatched junction bases: 5. CDR3 sequence reads: CASSVSGRDGDTQYF. The CDR3 bases are TGTGCCAGCAGCGTGAGCGGGAGGGATGGAGATACGCAGTATTTT.

The V and J genes are TRBV28 and TRBJ2-4, with 7 positions matching TRBD1. Germline V lookup: CDR1 MDHEN, CDR2 SYDVKM. The CDR3 covers 14 residues. V shed 7 bases, J shed 4 bases, and the junction held 7 bases outside the gene matches. The CDR3 region has the DNA TGTGCCAGCACCGTAACAGGGGAAAAAAACATTCAGTACTTC. Translating gives CASTVTGEKNIQYF. The variable domain in full, with the rest retrieved from reference TRBV28 and TRBJ2-4, is DVKVTQSSRYLVKRTGEKVFLECVQDMDHENMFWYRQDPGLGLRLIYFSYDVKMKEKGDIPEGYSVSREKKERFSLILESASTNQTSMYLCASTVTGEKNIQYFGAGTRLSVL.

This clone was picked up a small number of times. This chain uses TRBV12-3 or TRBV12-4 with TRBJ1-2; D is perhaps TRBD1 (5 bases). V dropped 1 base and J dropped 4 bases, with 7 bases sitting between them. This CDR3 spans 13 amino acids. CDR3 residues: CASSLDRTYGYTF. The DNA of the CDR3 is TGTGCCAGCAGTTTAGACAGGACCTATGGCTACACCTTC.

A few counts support this clone. This chain connects TRBV28 to TRBJ1-1; TRBD1 agrees at 10 bases. V gave up 5 bases and J gave up 4 bases; unmatched junction bases: 7. From germline, CDR1 is MDHEN and CDR2 SYDVKM. The CDR3 consists of 15 residues. The CDR3: CASSPGQGGSTEAFF. DNA of the CDR3: TGTGCCAGCAGTCCCGGACAGGGGGGGAGCACTGAAGCTTTCTTT.

The genes are TRBV5-4 and TRBJ2-5; 10 nucleotides line up with TRBD2. J was trimmed by 5 bases and V by 5 bases; bases with no gene match: 18. The CDR3 runs 18 residues. CDR1 is SGHNT and CDR2 is YYREEE in the germline V gene (reference sequence). The CDR3 DNA is TGTGCCAGCAGTTCCAGAGGAGCCCCTAGCGGGAGAAGGGAGACCCAGTACTTC. Its protein is CASSSRGAPSGRRETQYF. The full variable domain, completed using reference TRBV5-4 and TRBJ2-5, is ETGVTQSPTHLIKTRGQQVTLRCSSQSGHNTVSWYQQALGQGPQFIFQYYREEENGRGNFPPRFSGLQFPNYSSELNVNALELDDSALYLCASSSRGAPSGRRETQYFGPGTRLLVL.